Listed below are T cell receptor beta chains from one sample, sequenced in a study of T cell changes during pregnancy in multiple sclerosis. The assay was immunoSEQ multiplex PCR, and TCRdb's table has in-frame clones only and misses some. Of 44,000 or so clones in the sample, 75% to 90% were seen once. The starting material was peripheral blood, obtained in the first trimester of pregnancy. The receptors shown here come from a female donor in good health, enrolled as a control in a pregnancy study. CDR3s include the opening cysteine and the closing phenylalanine or tryptophan. D genes are given only for firm matches.

TRBJ2-7	TRBV15	TRBD1	13	TGTGCCACCAGTTCGGGACAGACCTACGAGCAGTACTTC	CATSSGQTYEQYF
TRBJ2-3	TRBV7-8	TRBD2	15	TGTGCCAGCAGCTCCGGACTAGCGGGCTCAGATACGCAGTATTTT	CASSSGLAGSDTQYF
TRBJ2-7	TRBV2	TRBD1	15	TGTGCCAGCAGTAAGGGGACAGTAAACTCCTACGAGCAGTACTTC	CASSKGTVNSYEQYF
TRBJ2-1	TRBV4-2	TRBD2	17	TGTGCCAGCAGCCAAGGCCCGGGACTAGCGGGACTCAATGAGCAGTTCTTC	CASSQGPGLAGLNEQFF
TRBJ2-3	TRBV7-3	.	13	TGTGCCAGCAGCTTGACAGGCCCAGATACGCAGTATTTT	CASSLTGPDTQYF
TRBJ2-1	TRBV10-2	.	16	TGCGCCAGCAGTGAGTCGGTTATAGGGGCCTACAATGAGCAGTTCTTC	CASSESVIGAYNEQFF
TRBJ2-7	TRBV6-4	.	14	TGTGCCAGCAGTCCTGAACAGGGAACCTACGAGCAGTACTTC	CASSPEQGTYEQYF
TRBJ2-1	TRBV27	TRBD2	15	TGTGCCAGCAGTTTACGACTAGCGGCCTACAATGAGCAGTTCTTC	CASSLRLAAYNEQFF
TRBJ2-2	TRBV27	.	13	TGTGCCAGCAGTTTCGGGGAGGCCGGGGAGCTGTTTTTT	CASSFGEAGELFF
TRBJ2-3	TRBV5-6	TRBD2	16	TGTGCCAGCAGCTTGTTGACTAGCGGGTCCACAGATACGCAGTATTTT	CASSLLTSGSTDTQYF
TRBJ2-3	TRBV11-2	TRBD2	15	TGTGCCAGCAGCCTCCTAGCGGGAGGGACAGATACGCAGTATTTT	CASSLLAGGTDTQYF
TRBJ1-2	TRBV30	TRBD1	14	TGTGCCTGGAGTAGGGGACAGGGGGATGATGGCTACACCTTC	CAWSRGQGDDGYTF